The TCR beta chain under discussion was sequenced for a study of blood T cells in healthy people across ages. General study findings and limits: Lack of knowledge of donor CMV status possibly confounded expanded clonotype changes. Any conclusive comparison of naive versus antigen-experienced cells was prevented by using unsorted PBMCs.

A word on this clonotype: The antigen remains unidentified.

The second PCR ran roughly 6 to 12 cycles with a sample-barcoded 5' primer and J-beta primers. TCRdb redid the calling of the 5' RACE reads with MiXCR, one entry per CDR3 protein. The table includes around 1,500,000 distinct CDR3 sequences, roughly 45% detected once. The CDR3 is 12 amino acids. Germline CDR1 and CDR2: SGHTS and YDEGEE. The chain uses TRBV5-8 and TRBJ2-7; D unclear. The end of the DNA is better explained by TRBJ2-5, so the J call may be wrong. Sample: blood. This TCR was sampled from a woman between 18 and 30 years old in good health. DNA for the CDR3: TGTGCCAGCGGCGTTGTTCTAAAGACCCAGTACTTC. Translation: CASGVVLKTQYF.